This T cell receptor beta chain is from a study of T cells in localized non-small cell lung cancer. Produced via immunoSEQ multiplex PCR; TCRdb's table is partial and in-frame only. The sample carries 45,000 to 55,000 clones, 70% to 80% recorded once. CDR3 length: 17 residues. J gave up 0 bases and V 0 bases, and 1 base lay outside the gene matches. Germline lookup yields CDR1 SEHNR and CDR2 FQNEAQ (reference sequence). Whole-study findings and limits: Peak T cell clonality was found in uninvolved adjacent lung, exceeding tumor. A median of roughly 50 of the top 100 tumor clones appeared in adjacent lung, which was paired and uninvolved.

About this clone itself: What it recognizes is unknown.

The J gene is TRBJ2-1, the V gene TRBV7-9; 11 nucleotides match TRBD1. The receptor comes from a man between 40 and 70 years old with stage I squamous cell lung carcinoma. The material sequenced was peripheral blood, taken before any cancer treatment. In DNA, the CDR3 is TGTGCCAGCAGCTTAGCCGGGACAGGGGGCTCCTACAATGAGCAGTTCTTC. It translates to CASSLAGTGGSYNEQFF.